The present T cell receptor (beta chain) was sequenced within a study of response to subunit inactivated influenza vaccine. V was clipped by 0 bases and J by 3 bases, with 10 bases between them. The CDR3 consists of 14 residues. Germline assignment: CDR1 SGHRS and CDR2 YFSETQ. TCRdb re-derived calls from the RT-PCR reads in MiXCR, one entry per CDR3 protein. The sample shows 400,000 to 650,000 distinct CDR3 sequences, more than 7% of them seen only once. General study points: Authors suggested each seasonal flu vaccination may recruit only limited numbers of new T cells.

With regard to this clonotype: Its antigen is still unknown.

This specimen was PBMCs from blood, taken about 23 months after vaccination. The receptor was derived from a man aged 50 to 75 who received an inactivated influenza vaccine. The chain recombines TRBV5-1 with TRBJ2-7; D is possibly TRBD1 or TRBD2 (5 bases each). This chain's CDR3 is CASSLVGDLYEQYF. CDR3 DNA: TGCGCCAGCAGCTTGGTGGGGGATCTCTACGAGCAGTACTTC.